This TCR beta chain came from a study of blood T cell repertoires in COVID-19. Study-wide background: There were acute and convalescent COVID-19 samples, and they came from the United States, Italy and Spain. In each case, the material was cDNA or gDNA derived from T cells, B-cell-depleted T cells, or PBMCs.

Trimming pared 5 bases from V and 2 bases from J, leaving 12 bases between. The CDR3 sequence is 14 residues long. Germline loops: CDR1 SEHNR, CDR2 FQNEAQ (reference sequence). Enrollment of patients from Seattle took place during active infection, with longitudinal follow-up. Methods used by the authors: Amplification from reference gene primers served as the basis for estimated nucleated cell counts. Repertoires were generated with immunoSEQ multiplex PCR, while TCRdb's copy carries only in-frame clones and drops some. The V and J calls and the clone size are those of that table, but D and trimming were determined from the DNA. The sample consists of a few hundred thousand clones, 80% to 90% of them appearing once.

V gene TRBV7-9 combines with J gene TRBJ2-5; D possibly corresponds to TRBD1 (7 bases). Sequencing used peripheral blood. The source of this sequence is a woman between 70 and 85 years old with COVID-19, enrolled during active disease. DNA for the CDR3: TGTGCCAGCAGCCCGCGGGACAGACAAGAGACCCAGTACTTC. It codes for CASSPRDRQETQYF.